The 8 T cell receptor beta chains given below trace back to one sample, sequenced in a study of cytomegalovirus exposure and HLA in healthy donors. The study ran its PCR with 60 Vbeta and 13 Jbeta primers. TCRdb keeps only in-frame clones here, not all; method: immunoSEQ multiplex PCR. The sample holds under 250,000 clones, about four fifths seen once. Sample: PBMCs. The origin of the receptors is a woman in her 50s in good health and CMV-seropositive.

The chain joins TRBV27 to TRBJ2-4, with D possibly TRBD1 on 6 matching bases. Deletions cut 5 bases from V and 6 bases from J, with 14 bases between. In germline, CDR1 is MNHEY, CDR2 SMNVEV (reference sequence). The CDR3 contains 14 residues. CDR3 bases: TGTGCCAGCAGTCCACAGGGAGCTTTAAACATTCAGTACTTC. Its translation is CASSPQGALNIQYF.

The genes are TRBV6-6 and TRBJ2-2; 7 nucleotides line up with TRBD1. The CDR3 contains 13 residues. Germline V gives CDR1 MNHNY, CDR2 SVGAGI (reference sequence). Germline trimming cut 8 bases from V and 7 bases from J; bases unmatched to any gene: 7. For the CDR3, the DNA is TGTGCCAGCGGTGAGGGGGCCCACGGGGAGCTGTTTTTT. This sequence encodes CASGEGAHGELFF.

The V gene is TRBV30, the J gene TRBJ2-2; weak D call: TRBD1 (6 bases). This CDR3 has 14 residues. Germline V gene lookup returns CDR1 GTSNPN and CDR2 SVGIG (reference sequence). Deletions cut 5 bases from V and 2 bases from J, with 12 bases between. The CDR3, as DNA: TGTGCCTGGGGCCGGACAGTAAACACCGGGGAGCTGTTTTTT. Protein: CAWGRTVNTGELFF.

The V and J genes are TRBV15 and TRBJ1-5, with TRBD1 matching 7 bases. This CDR3 region has 18 residues. The V segment lost 2 bases and the J segment 6 bases; nucleotides outside the gene matches: 16. The germline gives CDR1 LNHNV, CDR2 YYDKDF (reference sequence). The CDR3: CATSRLKTGSTGTQPQHF. The CDR3 bases are TGTGCCACCAGCAGACTAAAAACCGGGTCGACAGGGACTCAGCCCCAGCATTTT.

This rearrangement joins TRBV5-1 to TRBJ2-4; 8 positions match TRBD1. The CDR3 totals 15 residues. Germline CDR1 SGHRS, CDR2 YFSETQ. The V segment lost 4 bases and the J segment 8 bases; nucleotides outside the gene matches: 11. In nucleotides, the CDR3 is TGCGCCAGCAGCCTTGCTGACAGGGGTTTTGACATTCAGTACTTC. It specifies CASSLADRGFDIQYF.

The CDR3 sequence: CASVRQGGYSNQPQHF. CDR3 sequence (DNA): TGTGCCAGTGTACGACAGGGGGGTTATAGCAATCAGCCCCAGCATTTT. This rearrangement joins TRBV28 to TRBJ1-5; TRBD1 matches 9 bases. This CDR3 is built from 16 residues. Germline CDR1 and CDR2: MDHEN and SYDVKM. The trim removed 9 bases at V and 0 bases at J, leaving 9 bases unmatched.

This sequence joins TRBV7-6 and TRBJ2-2; maybe TRBD1 (6 bases). Trimming took 0 bases from V and 4 from J, leaving 12 bases between them. Germline CDR1 SGHVS, CDR2 FNYEAQ. The CDR3 runs 16 residues. The CDR3 is CASSLALGGGTGELFF. In DNA form, the CDR3 reads TGTGCCAGCAGCTTAGCGCTAGGGGGTGGCACCGGGGAGCTGTTTTTT.

The sample holds a few counts of this clone. The V call is TRBV5-5, the J call TRBJ1-5, with D possibly matching TRBD1 (6 bases). Germline V gene lookup returns CDR1 SGHKS and CDR2 YYEKEE (reference sequence). V lost 1 base to trimming and J lost 6 bases, with 17 bases between them. The CDR3 has 16 amino acids. CDR3: CASSLRGQALVQPQHF. The CDR3 nucleotides read TGTGCCAGCAGCTTGAGGGGACAAGCGTTAGTTCAGCCCCAGCATTTT.